The T cell receptor beta chain under discussion was sequenced for a study of blood T cell repertoires in COVID-19. Study summary: Whether acute or convalescent, the COVID-19 samples came from the United States, Italy and Spain. Sample material is recorded as cDNA or gDNA derived from T cells, B-cell-depleted T cells, or PBMCs.

The CDR3 has 14 residues. Trimming removed 8 bases from V and 2 bases from J; junction bases left unmatched: 7. The authors' processing: The authors estimated nucleated cell counts from reference gene primer amplification. The data were produced by immunoSEQ multiplex PCR, yet TCRdb's version contains in-frame clones alone and is incomplete. The DNA gave D and trimming, while V, J and clone size come from that table. Altogether hundreds of thousands of clones are present, around 84% being singletons, with the ten largest covering 15% to 20%. Source material: peripheral blood. The rearrangement links TRBV23-1 to TRBJ2-5, with 8 bases aligning to TRBD1. TRBV23-1 is labeled an ORF, and its function is uncertain. The sequence was obtained from a woman over 75 with active or convalescent COVID-19. The CDR3 DNA follows: TGCGCCAGCGGTGGGGACAGGAGACAAGAGACCCAGTACTTC. Its translation is CASGGDRRQETQYF.